These T cell receptor beta chains were read from a single sample in a study of TIL therapy for anti-PD-1-resistant metastatic lung cancer. The repertoire was sequenced with immunoSEQ multiplex PCR; TCRdb's copy has only in-frame clones and lacks some. This table has about 95,000 clones, roughly 65% appearing once. Sequenced material: tumor tissue, taken at baseline. The receptors come from a person aged 25 to 80 with non-small cell lung cancer. CDR3s leave out the opening cysteine and the closing phenylalanine or tryptophan. Some rows have no size entry. The others give once, few or many, or a class for an expanded clone.

TRBV7-9	TRBJ1-1	.	ASTPEDRWNTEAF
TRBV9	TRBJ2-3	.	ASSVGGTVNTDTQY
TRBV4-3	TRBJ1-1	.	ASSQSYRGMSTEAF
TRBV28	TRBJ2-7	few	ASGRTVSYEQY
TRBV7-8	TRBJ2-3	.	ASSNRTGLLIGDTQY
TRBV28	TRBJ1-1	many	ASSPFRGAGNTEAF
TRBV9	TRBJ1-3	.	ASSVSDSDSGNTIY
TRBV28	TRBJ2-2	few	ASSLQGGGELF
TRBV28	TRBJ1-5	.	ASRPTGGKGQPQH
TRBV6-5	TRBJ2-1	.	ASSLSSYNEQF
TRBV28	TRBJ2-5	once	ASRGETQY
TRBV27	TRBJ2-7	.	ATKGVGSYEQY
TRBV15	TRBJ2-1	.	ATSSSGRGTYNEQF
TRBV7-2	TRBJ1-4	once	ASSLDRNEKLF
TRBV6-5	TRBJ2-1	.	ASSIAIRDHEQF
TRBV7-9	TRBJ2-7	.	ASSSSPYEQY
TRBV2	TRBJ2-5	.	ASSIGGQETQY
TRBV24-1	TRBJ1-5	.	ATSVDNSGPQH
TRBV7-2	TRBJ2-1	few	ASRPATSPYNEQF
TRBV6-2/TRBV6-3	TRBJ2-4	.	ASSYSSGGWDIQY
TRBV19	TRBJ2-2	.	ASTLGLNTGELF
TRBV28	TRBJ2-1	.	AGRGGPYNEQF
TRBV5-1	TRBJ1-2	.	ASSLLGRVDYGYT
TRBV5-1	TRBJ2-3	.	ASTRPGADTQY
TRBV19	TRBJ2-5	.	ASSIRVQETQY
TRBV4-2	TRBJ2-1	.	ASSQPGPGLADYNEQF
TRBV29-1	TRBJ2-4	.	SVFGGGRGDIQY
TRBV5-4	TRBJ2-3	once	ASSLRTGSTDTQY
TRBV18	TRBJ2-5	.	ASSPGQDETQY
TRBV5-1	TRBJ2-7	.	ASSLLPRTYEQY
TRBV24-1	TRBJ2-5	.	ATSLRGRETQY
TRBV6-5	TRBJ2-7	.	ASRQTTGTYEQY
TRBV19	TRBJ2-2	once	ASSIWPGSNTGELF
TRBV3-1/TRBV3-2	TRBJ1-1	few	ASSPRWQGNTEAF
TRBV7-2	TRBJ2-5	once	ASSLFRGAQETQY
TRBV7-2	TRBJ2-7	.	ASSPATASYEQY
TRBV6-6	TRBJ2-7	.	ASSYPSGRTSYEQY
TRBV7-2	TRBJ2-5	.	ASSTRQVQETQY
TRBV7-9	TRBJ1-1	.	ASSPRQGRDTEAF
TRBV7-6	TRBJ2-7	many	ASSLAGGTPLEQY
TRBV11-2	TRBJ2-3	.	ASSSLTRTDPTDTQY
TRBV3-1/TRBV3-2	TRBJ2-2	once	ASSPDTVGELF
TRBV28	TRBJ1-1	.	ASSPFRDRPDVAF
TRBV6-2/TRBV6-3	TRBJ2-3	once	ASSLSTDTQY
TRBV6-2/TRBV6-3	TRBJ2-4	.	ASSYPDYKNIQY
TRBV11-2	TRBJ2-5	.	ASSLISTRDETQY
TRBV7-2	TRBJ2-6	.	ASSLVQGASGANVLT
TRBV28	TRBJ2-3	.	ASSSAGGADTQY
TRBV9	TRBJ2-1	.	ASSVARAAPRTDNEQF
TRBV7-2	TRBJ1-4	few	ASSLDRIYPLF
TRBV5-1	TRBJ2-2	.	ASSADQLGELF
TRBV4-3	TRBJ1-3	.	ASSQDGGFGNTIY
TRBV9	TRBJ2-5	.	ASSAGGGAETQY
TRBV10-1	TRBJ1-1	.	ASSSGSRSNTEAF
TRBV28	TRBJ2-2	.	ASLQIITGELF
TRBV12-5	TRBJ1-5	.	ASAQEGNQPQH